This T cell receptor (beta chain) was obtained from a study of OX40 agonist ivuxolimab in advanced cancers. Study-level information: Three patients had partial responses: one hepatocellular carcinoma, two cutaneous melanoma.

The germline V gene encodes CDR1 SGHRS and CDR2 YFSETQ. Trimming shortened V by 5 bases and J by 3 bases, and 9 bases separated the two germline ends. The CDR3 is 12 amino acids. Sequencing used immunoSEQ multiplex PCR; TCRdb keeps in-frame clones, though not all of them. The sample has tens of thousands of clones, just under 95% seen once. The chain has TRBV5-1 and TRBJ2-7; tentative D call: TRBD1 (6 bases). This TCR was sampled from an adult with an advanced solid tumor such as melanoma, head and neck, liver or kidney cancer. The sample was CD4+ or CD8+ T cells sorted from blood, taken in a trial of the OX40 agonist ivuxolimab. As DNA, the CDR3 is TGCGCCAGCAGGGACAGTATCTACGAGCAGTACTTC. This codes for CASRDSIYEQYF.